This T cell receptor beta chain stems from a study of T cell changes during pregnancy in multiple sclerosis. TCRdb's copy holds only in-frame clones and misses some; the assay was immunoSEQ multiplex PCR. Seen here are 55,000 or so clones, over 80% observed once, and the top ten hold 0.16%. CDR1 and CDR2 (germline): LNHDA, SQIVND (reference sequence). V shed 6 bases, J shed 7 bases, and the junction held 7 bases outside the gene matches. The CDR3 length is 15 residues. The chain uses TRBV19 and TRBJ1-5, with TRBD1 identical over 12 bases. The material sequenced was CD4+ T cells from peripheral blood mononuclear cells, taken after pregnancy. This TCR was recovered from a female donor in good health, enrolled as a control in a pregnancy study. The CDR3 DNA follows: TGTGCCAGTAGATCGGGACAGGGGGCAGGACAGCCCCAGCATTTT. Amino acids: CASRSGQGAGQPQHF.